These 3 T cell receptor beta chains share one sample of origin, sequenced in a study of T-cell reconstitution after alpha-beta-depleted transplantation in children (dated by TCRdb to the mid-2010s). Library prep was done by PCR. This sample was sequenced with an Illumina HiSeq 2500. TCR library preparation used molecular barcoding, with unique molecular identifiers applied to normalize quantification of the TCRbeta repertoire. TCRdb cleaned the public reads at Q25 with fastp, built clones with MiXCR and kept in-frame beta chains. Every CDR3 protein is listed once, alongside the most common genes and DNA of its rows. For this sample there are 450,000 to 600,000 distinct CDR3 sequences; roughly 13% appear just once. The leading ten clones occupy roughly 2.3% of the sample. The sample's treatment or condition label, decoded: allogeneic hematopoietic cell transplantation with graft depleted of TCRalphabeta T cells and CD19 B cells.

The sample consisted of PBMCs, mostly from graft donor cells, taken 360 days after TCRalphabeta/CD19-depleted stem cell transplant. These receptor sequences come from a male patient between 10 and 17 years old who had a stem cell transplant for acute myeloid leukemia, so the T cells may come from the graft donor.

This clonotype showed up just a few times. Written as DNA, the CDR3 is TGTGCCAGCAGCCAAAGGACAGGGGGCGGTGTGACCCAGTACTTC. It codes for CASSQRTGGGVTQYF. The rearrangement links TRBV4-2 to TRBJ2-5, with TRBD1 matching 11 bases. The length of the CDR3 is 15 residues. Germline CDR1 reads LGHNA; CDR2 reads YNFKEQ. Trimming took 2 bases from V and 7 from J; bases not matched to a gene: 6.

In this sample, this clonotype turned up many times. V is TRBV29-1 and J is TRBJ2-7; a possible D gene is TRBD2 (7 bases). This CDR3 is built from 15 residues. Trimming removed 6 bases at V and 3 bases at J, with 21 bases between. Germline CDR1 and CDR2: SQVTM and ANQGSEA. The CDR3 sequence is CSVAGDTLSYYEQYF. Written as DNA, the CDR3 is TGCAGCGTGGCGGGGGACACTCTCTCTTACTACGAGCAGTACTTC.

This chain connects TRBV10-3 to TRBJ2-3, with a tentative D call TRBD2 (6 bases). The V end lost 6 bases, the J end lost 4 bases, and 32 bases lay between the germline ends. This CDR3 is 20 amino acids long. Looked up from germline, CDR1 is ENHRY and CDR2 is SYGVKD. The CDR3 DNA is TGTGCCATCAGCGATGCGGCGCCACAAGCGGGCCATGGGCCCCCAGATACGCAGTATTTT. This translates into CAISDAAPQAGHGPPDTQYF.